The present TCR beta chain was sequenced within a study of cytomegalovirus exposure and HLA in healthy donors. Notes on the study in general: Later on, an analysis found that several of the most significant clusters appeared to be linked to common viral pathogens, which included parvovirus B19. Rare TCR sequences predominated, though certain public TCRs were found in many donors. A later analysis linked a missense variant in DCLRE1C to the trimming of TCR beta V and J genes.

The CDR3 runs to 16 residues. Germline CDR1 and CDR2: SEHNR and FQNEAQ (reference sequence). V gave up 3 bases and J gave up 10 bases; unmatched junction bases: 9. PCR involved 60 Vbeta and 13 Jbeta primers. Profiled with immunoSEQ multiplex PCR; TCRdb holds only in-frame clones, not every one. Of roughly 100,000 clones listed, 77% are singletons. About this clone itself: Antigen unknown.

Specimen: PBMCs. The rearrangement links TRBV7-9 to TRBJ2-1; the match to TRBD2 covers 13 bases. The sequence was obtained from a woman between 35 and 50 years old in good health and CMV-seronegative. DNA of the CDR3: TGTGCCAGCAGCTTTGTGACTAGCGGGGGGCGAGGCGAGCAGTTCTTC. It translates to CASSFVTSGGRGEQFF.